Detailed here is one T cell receptor beta chain. The antigen it recognizes is unknown. Per-nucleotide qualities are absent, and no much larger clonotype sits a single base away. This record comes from a study of glioma-infiltrating T cells after dendritic cell vaccination (dated by TCRdb to the mid-2010s). Background for the entire study: A cohort of about 15 glioblastoma patients from Phase I and II dendritic cell vaccination trials was included, of whom 9 were newly diagnosed and 6 had recurrent disease. Patients received autologous tumor lysate-pulsed dendritic cell vaccination between 2003 and 2012. To make the vaccine, monocyte-derived dendritic cells were cultured for under eight days with IL-4 and GM-CSF and then pulsed overnight with autologous tumor lysate. Each patient was given three intradermal dendritic cell vaccine injections, spaced two weeks apart, in the arm below the axilla. In glioblastoma patients vaccinated with dendritic cells, deep sequencing of TCR beta CDR3 regions served to measure tumor-infiltrating lymphocyte content and to compare repertoires between tumor and blood. Survival after dendritic cell vaccination was correlated with TCR sequencing metrics such as TIL content and the overlap between tumor and blood repertoires.

The time point label on this specimen signifies: after dendritic cell vaccination, including at tumor progression/relapse. Selection of patients required sufficient residual fresh-frozen tumor tissue and over two years of available survival data. An isocitrate dehydrogenase mutation was not carried by any of the glioblastoma patients, although molecular status was otherwise variable. PBMC were collected before vaccination, two weeks after the third vaccination, and at tumor progression when it occurred. The Qiagen DNeasy Blood extraction Kit was used to extract genomic DNA. The investigation overall reported the following: The cohort was small and heterogeneous, only a few patients had full blood and tumor sets, and even fewer had initial-recurrent tumor pairs. After dendritic cell vaccination, a higher estimated pretreatment TIL content predicted longer time to progression and overall survival. TCR clonality showed no direct relationship with survival, which suggests that a diverse polyclonal response may be important. The TCR overlap response model with three groups was called speculative and said to need prospective validation.

From cysteine to phenylalanine, the CDR3 is 15 amino acids long. Only the CDR3 DNA is retained, 45 bases long and in frame from the first base. As encoded in the germline V gene, CDR1 is MNHEY while CDR2 is SVGAGI. The junction carries 14 bases between V and J, which are trimmed by 2 bases and 3 bases respectively. Using the immunoSEQ assay, TCRB CDR3 regions were amplified from 2 to 2.5 micrograms of genomic DNA, or from all available DNA when less than that was on hand. The multiplex PCR employed 60 forward primers targeting TCR V beta segments and 13 reverse primers targeting J beta segments. To estimate reads per starting template, synthetic control templates were spiked into each sample at limiting dilution. Sequencing produced 87 bp reads on the Illumina HiSeq System. On the authors' methods: PCR and sequencing errors were removed by a nearest neighbor algorithm that merged closely related sequences. TCR overlap was defined as the percentage of unique tumor TCR beta sequences that were also present in the same patient's peripheral blood. Drawn from immuneACCESS, this table holds only the in-frame rearrangements with V and J called that TCRdb kept. Clones are partly lost; checked studies trace under half to an unresolved V gene and leave the rest unexplained. V and J calls plus clone size are reproduced from that table; the DNA served to infer D and trimming. Recorded for this sample are some 90,000 clones; roughly four fifths of them occurred a single time. Over 2% of the sample comes from the top ten.

This clonotype was obtained from a human donor with glioblastoma. The sequence joins TRBV6-5 to TRBJ2-7, with TRBD1 perhaps the D gene, on 5 matching bases. Sequencing was performed on blood, taken after dendritic cell vaccination. Here the CDR3 is given as CASSYGAGLYYEQYF. The bases read TGTGCCAGCAGTTACGGGGCAGGGCTATACTACGAGCAGTACTTC.